These 12 T cell receptor beta chains were all obtained from the same sample, sequenced in a study of blood T cell repertoires in COVID-19. The assay was immunoSEQ multiplex PCR, and TCRdb's table has in-frame clones only and misses some. The profile shows some 320,000 clones, approximately 91% of them singletons. The sequencing input was PBMCs or T cells enriched from blood (not recorded which). Receptors were obtained from a woman under 40 who had been exposed to COVID-19.

This chain connects TRBV29-1 to TRBJ2-3; 14 nucleotides match TRBD2. This CDR3 comprises 14 residues. Germline-derived CDR1 and CDR2 are SQVTM and ANQGSEA. The trim removed 3 bases at V and 8 bases at J, leaving 4 bases unmatched. CDR3 amino acids: CSVEVGTSGGTQYF. In DNA form, the CDR3 reads TGCAGCGTTGAGGTCGGGACTAGCGGGGGTACGCAGTATTTT.

This chain joins TRBV25-1 and TRBJ1-4, with D perhaps matching TRBD1 (5 bases). The germline V gene encodes CDR1 MGHDK and CDR2 SYGVNS. Trimming cost V 2 bases and J 4 bases, with 11 bases left between them. The CDR3 runs 15 residues. CDR3 DNA: TGTGCCAGCAGTGAACGCGACAGAGATAATGAAAAACTGTTTTTT. It specifies CASSERDRDNEKLFF. The variable domain in full, completed from reference TRBV25-1 and TRBJ1-4, reads EADIYQTPRYLVIGTGKKITLECSQTMGHDKMYWYQQDPGMELHLIHYSYGVNSTEKGDLSSESTVSRIRTEHFPLTLESARPSHTSQYLCASSERDRDNEKLFFGSGTQLSVL.

The chain uses TRBV5-8 and TRBJ1-4, with no clear D. The germline V gene has CDR1 SGHTS and CDR2 YDEGEE. V lost 1 base and J 7 bases, leaving 20 bases between the germline ends. The CDR3 sequence is 17 residues long. The CDR3 protein is CASSLTRGARSGEKLFF. The CDR3 nucleotides are TGTGCCAGCAGCTTGACCCGAGGCGCCCGGTCGGGTGAAAAACTGTTTTTT. The entire variable domain, with the rest obtained from reference TRBV5-8 and TRBJ1-4, is as follows: EAGVTQSPTHLIKTRGQQATLRCSPISGHTSVYWYQQALGLGLQFLLWYDEGEERNRGNFPPRFSGRQFPNYSSELNVNALELEDSALYLCASSLTRGARSGEKLFFGSGTQLSVL.

The J gene is TRBJ1-1, the V gene TRBV21-1. TRBV21-1 is an annotated pseudogene. The CDR3 sequence is 15 residues long. CDR3: CASSKAPGGHTEAFF. The CDR3 bases are TGTGCCAGCAGCAAAGCCCCGGGGGGCCACACTGAAGCTTTCTTT.

The chain carries TRBV5-1 and TRBJ2-7; 7 bases agree with TRBD1. V gave up 4 bases and J gave up 2 bases; unmatched junction bases: 15. The CDR3 spans 17 residues. Germline values: CDR1 SGHRS, CDR2 YFSETQ. CDR3 protein: CASSAYNRDSGTYEQYF. The CDR3 nucleotides read TGCGCCAGCAGCGCATACAACCGGGACAGTGGTACCTACGAGCAGTACTTC.

The gene calls are TRBV5-1 and TRBJ2-7, with D possibly being TRBD2 (5 bases). CDR1 is SGHRS, CDR2 YFSETQ, per germline. The V end lost 4 bases, the J end lost 4 bases, and 12 bases lay between the germline ends. The CDR3 spans 13 residues. CDR3 loop: CASSLGRDYEQYF. The CDR3 nucleotides are TGCGCCAGCAGCCTTGGACGGGATTACGAGCAGTACTTC.

As regards this clone: The sample holds other DNA sequences that translate to the same CDR3. The chain joins TRBV6-5 to TRBJ2-7; 9 bases map to TRBD1. Trimming at V came to 6 bases and at J to 2 bases, leaving 2 bases not matched to a gene. The CDR3 runs to 13 residues. Germline lookup yields CDR1 MNHEY and CDR2 SVGAGI. CDR3 sequence reads: CASSRDRAYEQYF. The CDR3 DNA is TGTGCCAGCAGCCGGGACAGGGCCTACGAGCAGTACTTC.

This chain links TRBV10-3 with TRBJ2-7; 8 bases are shared with TRBD1. Germline CDR1 and CDR2: ENHRY and SYGVKD. The junction had 1 base not matched to a gene; V was cut back by 0 bases and J by 3 bases. The CDR3 has 14 residues. CDR3 sequence: CAISESTGGYEQYF. The CDR3 coding sequence is TGTGCCATCAGTGAGTCAACAGGGGGCTACGAGCAGTACTTC.

The chain links TRBV3-1 (or the pseudogene TRBV3-2) to TRBJ2-5; 8 bases map to TRBD1. Germline trimming cut 3 bases from V and 9 bases from J; bases unmatched to any gene: 6. Per the germline V gene, CDR1 is LGHDT and CDR2 is YNNKEL (reference sequence). The CDR3 is made up of 13 amino acids. This CDR3 is CASSQGTGPAQYF. The DNA of the CDR3 is TGTGCCAGCAGCCAGGGGACAGGACCAGCCCAGTACTTC.

The chain has TRBV18 and TRBJ2-7; TRBD1 might be the D (5 bases). CDR1 KGHSH and CDR2 LQKENI come from the germline V gene. V dropped 0 bases and J dropped 1 base, with 19 bases sitting between them. This CDR3 contains 18 residues. The CDR3 region is CASSPPYRTTFGSYEQYF. The CDR3 DNA is TGTGCCAGCTCACCACCGTACAGGACGACCTTCGGGTCCTACGAGCAGTACTTC.

DNA for the CDR3: TGTGCCAGTAGTAGCCGGGACAGGGTTTTTGATGGCTACACCTTC. Translating it yields CASSSRDRVFDGYTF. The chain carries TRBV19 and TRBJ1-2, with TRBD1 identical over 9 bases. The CDR3 has 15 residues. Germline V CDR1 and CDR2: LNHDA, SQIVND (reference sequence). The J segment lost 6 bases and the V segment lost 4 bases, leaving 9 bases of the junction unmatched.

In its sample, this clone was seen once. This CDR3 is also generated by other DNA sequences in the sample. The chain links TRBV7-2 to TRBJ1-3; D might be TRBD1 (5 bases). The germline V gene encodes CDR1 SGHTA and CDR2 FQGNSA. The length of the CDR3 is 14 residues. Trimming shortened V by 0 bases and J by 2 bases, and 5 bases separated the two germline ends. CDR3 amino acids: CASSLAGAGNTIYF. In DNA form, the CDR3 reads TGTGCCAGCAGCTTAGCAGGGGCTGGAAACACCATATATTTT.